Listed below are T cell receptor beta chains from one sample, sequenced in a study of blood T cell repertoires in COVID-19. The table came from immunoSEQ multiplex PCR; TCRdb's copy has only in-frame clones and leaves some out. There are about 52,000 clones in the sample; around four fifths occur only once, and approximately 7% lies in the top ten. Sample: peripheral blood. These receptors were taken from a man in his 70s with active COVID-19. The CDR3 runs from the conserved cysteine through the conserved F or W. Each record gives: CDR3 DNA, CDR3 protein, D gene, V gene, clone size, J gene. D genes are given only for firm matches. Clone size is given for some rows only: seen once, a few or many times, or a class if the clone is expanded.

CDR3 DNA: TGTGCCAGTGCCCCTTGGGGGGACACTGAAGCTTTCTTT; CDR3 protein: CASAPWGDTEAFF; D gene: .; V gene: TRBV19; clone size: .; J gene: TRBJ1-1
CDR3 DNA: TGTGCCAGCAGTACGGACCAGGGGGCGCGCCAGTACTTC; CDR3 protein: CASSTDQGARQYF; D gene: TRBD1; V gene: TRBV2; clone size: .; J gene: TRBJ2-7
CDR3 DNA: TGTGCCAGCAGTTACCCCACAGGGGATGAAGCTTTCTTT; CDR3 protein: CASSYPTGDEAFF; D gene: TRBD1; V gene: TRBV6-5; clone size: .; J gene: TRBJ1-1
CDR3 DNA: TGTGCCAGCAGTGAGACAGGGTCCACCGGGGAGCTGTTTTTT; CDR3 protein: CASSETGSTGELFF; D gene: TRBD1; V gene: TRBV2; clone size: few; J gene: TRBJ2-2
CDR3 DNA: TGTGCCAGCAGTCAGCAGGGGGCAGTAGCCAAAAACATTCAGTACTTC; CDR3 protein: CASSQQGAVAKNIQYF; D gene: TRBD1; V gene: TRBV27; clone size: .; J gene: TRBJ2-4
CDR3 DNA: TGTGCCAGCAGTGCCCCCCCAGGATACAATGAGCAGTTCTTC; CDR3 protein: CASSAPPGYNEQFF; D gene: .; V gene: TRBV25-1; clone size: .; J gene: TRBJ2-1
CDR3 DNA: TGTGCCAGCTCGTCCGCCCTAGGTCCTTATGGCTACACCTTC; CDR3 protein: CASSSALGPYGYTF; D gene: .; V gene: TRBV18; clone size: .; J gene: TRBJ1-2
CDR3 DNA: TGTGCCAGCAGCTTAGCGCCGGGACAGAGAGGAGCAACTAATGAAAAACTGTTTTTT; CDR3 protein: CASSLAPGQRGATNEKLFF; D gene: TRBD1; V gene: TRBV11-1; clone size: .; J gene: TRBJ1-4
CDR3 DNA: TGTGCCAGCAGCTTACCGGGACAGGGCTACAATGAGCAGTTCTTC; CDR3 protein: CASSLPGQGYNEQFF; D gene: TRBD1; V gene: TRBV7-6; clone size: .; J gene: TRBJ2-1
CDR3 DNA: TGCGCCAGCAGCCAAGGCCGGACAGGGGCGGCCGGGGAGCTGTTTTTT; CDR3 protein: CASSQGRTGAAGELFF; D gene: TRBD1; V gene: TRBV4-3; clone size: .; J gene: TRBJ2-2
CDR3 DNA: TGTGCCACCAGCAGAGATCCGGAGGACTATGGCTACACCTTC; CDR3 protein: CATSRDPEDYGYTF; D gene: .; V gene: TRBV15; clone size: .; J gene: TRBJ1-2
CDR3 DNA: TGTGCCAGCTCACCGGGACAGAATCAGCCCCAGCATTTT; CDR3 protein: CASSPGQNQPQHF; D gene: TRBD1; V gene: TRBV18; clone size: .; J gene: TRBJ1-5
CDR3 DNA: TGTGCCAGCAGTTTACCCGATTCGACAGGCCTCTCTGGAAACACCATATATTTT; CDR3 protein: CASSLPDSTGLSGNTIYF; D gene: .; V gene: TRBV28; clone size: .; J gene: TRBJ1-3
CDR3 DNA: TGTGCCAGCAGCTTGGCCACTTTCTTAGCGGGATCAAGCACAGATACGCAGTATTTT; CDR3 protein: CASSLATFLAGSSTDTQYF; D gene: TRBD2; V gene: TRBV5-6; clone size: .; J gene: TRBJ2-3
CDR3 DNA: TGTGCCAGCAGCCCGGGACAGAGCGAGACCCAGTACTTC; CDR3 protein: CASSPGQSETQYF; D gene: TRBD1; V gene: TRBV11-2; clone size: .; J gene: TRBJ2-5
CDR3 DNA: TGTGCCAGCAGCCCGGCCTACGAGCAGTACTTC; CDR3 protein: CASSPAYEQYF; D gene: .; V gene: TRBV7-2; clone size: .; J gene: TRBJ2-7